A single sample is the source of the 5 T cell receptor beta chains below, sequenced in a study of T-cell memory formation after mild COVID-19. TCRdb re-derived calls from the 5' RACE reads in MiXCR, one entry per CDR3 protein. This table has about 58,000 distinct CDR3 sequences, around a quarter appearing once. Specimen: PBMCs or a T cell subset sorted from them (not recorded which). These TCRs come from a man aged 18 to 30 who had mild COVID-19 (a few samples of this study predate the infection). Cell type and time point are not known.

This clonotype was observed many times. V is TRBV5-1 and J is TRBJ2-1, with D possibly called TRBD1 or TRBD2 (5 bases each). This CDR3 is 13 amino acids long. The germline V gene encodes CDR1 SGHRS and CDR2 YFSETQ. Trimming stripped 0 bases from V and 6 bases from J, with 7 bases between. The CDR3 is CASSLAGGNEQFF. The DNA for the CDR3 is TGCGCCAGCAGCTTGGCTGGGGGCAATGAGCAGTTCTTC. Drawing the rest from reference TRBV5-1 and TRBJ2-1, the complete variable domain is KAGVTQTPRYLIKTRGQQVTLSCSPISGHRSVSWYQQTPGQGLQFLFEYFSETQRNKGNFPGRFSGRQFSNSRSEMNVSTLELGDSALYLCASSLAGGNEQFFGPGTRLTVL.

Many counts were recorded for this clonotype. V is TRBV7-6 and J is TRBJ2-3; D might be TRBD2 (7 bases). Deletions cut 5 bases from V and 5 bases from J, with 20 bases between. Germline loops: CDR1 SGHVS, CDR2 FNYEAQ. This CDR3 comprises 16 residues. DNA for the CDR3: TGTGCCAGCAGCCCGAATGGCCGGGGGGCCCTAGATACGCAGTATTTT. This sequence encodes CASSPNGRGALDTQYF.

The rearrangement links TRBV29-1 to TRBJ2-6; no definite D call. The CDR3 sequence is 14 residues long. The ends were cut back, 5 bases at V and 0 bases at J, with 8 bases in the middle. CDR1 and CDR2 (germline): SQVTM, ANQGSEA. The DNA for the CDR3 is TGCAGCGTTCTTATAGACTCTGGGGCCAACGTCCTGACTTTC. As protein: CSVLIDSGANVLTF.

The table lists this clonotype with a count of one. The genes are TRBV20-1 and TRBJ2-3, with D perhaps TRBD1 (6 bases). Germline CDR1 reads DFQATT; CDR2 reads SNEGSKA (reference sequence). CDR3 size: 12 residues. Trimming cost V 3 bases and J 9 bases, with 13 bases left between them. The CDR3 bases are TGCAGTGCTAGGGTAGGGGGAAGGACGCAGTATTTT. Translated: CSARVGGRTQYF.

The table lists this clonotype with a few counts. CDR3 sequence: CASSLVQSTGELFF. The CDR3 DNA sequence: TGTGCCAGCAGCTTAGTACAGAGCACCGGGGAGCTGTTTTTT. The rearrangement uses TRBV7-2 and TRBJ2-2; D gene ambiguous. Germline V lookup: CDR1 SGHTA, CDR2 FQGNSA. V lost 1 base and J 4 bases, leaving 7 bases between the germline ends. This CDR3 has 14 amino acids.